Shown below are 6 T cell receptor beta chains from a single sample sequenced in a study of T cell responses to AZD1222 COVID-19 vaccine. Measured with immunoSEQ multiplex PCR; TCRdb has only the in-frame clones, and not every one. The top ten clones hold approximately 3.4% of a sample with about 130,000 clones, roughly 93% of them seen once. Sample: peripheral blood, taken on day 0 of AZD1222 vaccination. The receptors shown here come from an adult in good health.

The chain carries TRBV9 and TRBJ2-1, with 11 positions matching TRBD2. CDR1 and CDR2 from the germline V gene are SGDLS and YYNGEE. The CDR3 sequence is 15 residues long. Trimming at V came to 5 bases and at J to 7 bases, leaving 8 bases not matched to a gene. The CDR3 spells CASSITSGRVNEQFF. The DNA for the CDR3 is TGTGCCAGCAGTATAACTAGCGGGAGAGTGAATGAGCAGTTCTTC.

This clone was seen just once. The chain recombines TRBV12-3 or TRBV12-4 with TRBJ2-1; tentatively, D is TRBD2 (6 bases). With 1 base removed from V and 9 bases from J, the gap between germline ends came to 7 bases. This CDR3 contains 12 residues. The CDR3 coding sequence is TGTGCCAGCAGTTTAGGGCGGGGTGAGCAGTTCTTC. It codes for CASSLGRGEQFF.

A single count supports this clone. V usage is TRBV9 and J usage is TRBJ2-7; TRBD1 matches at 9 bases. CDR1 is SGDLS and CDR2 is YYNGEE in the germline V gene. V shed 1 base and J 5 bases; nucleotides not matched to a gene: 7. The CDR3 has 15 residues. The CDR3: CASSVQGTGLHEQYF. CDR3 coding DNA: TGTGCCAGCAGCGTACAGGGGACAGGGCTCCACGAGCAGTACTTC.

The J gene is TRBJ1-1, the V gene TRBV3-1 (or the pseudogene TRBV3-2); tentative D call: TRBD1 (5 bases). From germline, CDR1 is LGHDT and CDR2 YNNKEL (reference sequence). Trimming removed 5 bases from V and 1 base from J, with 8 bases in between. This CDR3 is built from 13 residues. The CDR3 nucleotides are TGTGCCAGCAGCTCAGGGCGGAACACTGAAGCTTTCTTT. This encodes CASSSGRNTEAFF.

This chain joins TRBV4-2 and TRBJ2-1; 10 nucleotides align to TRBD2. Looked up from germline, CDR1 is LGHNA and CDR2 is YNFKEQ. Unmatched junction bases numbered 7, after V lost 4 bases and J lost 7 bases. This CDR3 is 15 amino acids long. The chain's CDR3 is CASSPGSSGRNEQFF. The CDR3 bases are TGTGCCAGCAGCCCCGGGTCTAGCGGGAGAAATGAGCAGTTCTTC.

The chain couples TRBV19 to TRBJ1-1; D gene uncertain. The CDR3 spans 14 residues. Germline V gene lookup returns CDR1 LNHDA and CDR2 SQIVND (reference sequence). The ends were cut back, 8 bases at V and 0 bases at J, with 13 bases in the middle. The DNA for the CDR3 is TGTGCCAGTGGAGAAGGGCGGTTGAACACTGAAGCTTTCTTT. Protein product: CASGEGRLNTEAFF.